These T cell receptor beta chains were read from a single sample in a study of spatial heterogeneity in lung cancer. Each CDR3 protein is one row after TCRdb ran MiXCR on the 5' RACE reads. This sample has around 120,000 distinct CDR3 sequences, with 12% found just once. The specimen was PBMCs, collected at follow-up. Receptors originate from a male donor with early-stage non-small cell lung cancer. Both conserved end residues are part of each CDR3. Some rows mark clone size as missing; the rest say once, few, many or name a class of expanded clone.

J: TRBJ2-2
size: .
V: TRBV30
CDR3: CAWRRLGLAGGPGELFF

J: TRBJ1-2
size: .
V: TRBV7-9
CDR3: CASSLSVDYGYTF

J: TRBJ2-3
size: .
V: TRBV5-4
CDR3: CASSRAWGGTDTQYF

J: TRBJ2-5
size: many
V: TRBV4-2
CDR3: CASSQGTSVGFQETQYF

J: TRBJ2-1
size: many
V: TRBV7-2
CDR3: CASSLAGPQTHNEQFF

J: TRBJ1-1
size: few
V: TRBV27
CDR3: CASSLSKGTEAFF

J: TRBJ2-2
size: many
V: TRBV5-1
CDR3: CASSLIPNTGELFF

J: TRBJ1-4
size: many
V: TRBV4-2
CDR3: CASSQDRGKLFF

J: TRBJ2-1
size: .
V: TRBV5-1
CDR3: CASSPLGQSYNEQFF

J: TRBJ2-7
size: .
V: TRBV6-2/TRBV6-3
CDR3: CASRGQGRTYEQYF

J: TRBJ2-1
size: few
V: TRBV12-3/TRBV12-4
CDR3: CASSLGTSADEQFF